This T cell receptor (beta chain) is from a study of cytomegalovirus exposure and HLA in healthy donors. In germline, CDR1 is MNHNY, CDR2 SVGAGI (reference sequence). Trimming left V 3 bases short and J 0 bases short, with 6 bases between. This CDR3 contains 13 residues. Regarding the study as a whole: Cytomegalovirus-associated status was assigned to around 160 TCR beta chains. A few CMV-associated chains proved CMV antigen-specific in vitro.

This table comes from immunoSEQ multiplex PCR, and its TCRdb copy is limited to in-frame clones, with some not included. The table records 190,000 or so clones, about 86% of them present only once. This clone was picked up a small number of times. Its antigen remains unidentified. Separate from the roughly 610-subject first cohort, the 120-subject validation cohort was the one that the donors belonged to. Material: PBMCs. This TCR was recovered from a woman younger than 35 in good health and CMV-seropositive. J is TRBJ2-7 and V is TRBV6-6, with unresolved D. Here the CDR3 DNA reads TGTGCCAGCAGTTATTACTTCTCCTACGAGCAGTACTTC. It specifies CASSYYFSYEQYF.